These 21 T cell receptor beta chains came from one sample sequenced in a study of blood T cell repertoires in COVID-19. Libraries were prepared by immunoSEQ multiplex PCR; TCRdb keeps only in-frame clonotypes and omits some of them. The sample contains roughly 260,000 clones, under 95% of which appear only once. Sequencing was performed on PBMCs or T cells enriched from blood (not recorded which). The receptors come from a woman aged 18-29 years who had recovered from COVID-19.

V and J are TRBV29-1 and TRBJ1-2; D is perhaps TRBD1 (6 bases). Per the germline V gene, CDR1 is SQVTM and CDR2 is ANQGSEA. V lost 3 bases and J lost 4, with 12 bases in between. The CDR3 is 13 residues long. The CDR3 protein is CSVDGGTGYGYTF. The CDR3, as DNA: TGCAGCGTTGATGGGGGCACCGGCTATGGCTACACCTTC.

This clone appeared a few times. CDR3 amino acids: CASSPGTGQASGQPQHF. Here the CDR3 DNA reads TGTGCCAGCAGTCCCGGGACAGGTCAAGCGTCGGGGCAGCCCCAGCATTTT. The V call is TRBV6-6, the J call TRBJ1-5, with TRBD1 identical over 8 bases. The germline V gene encodes CDR1 MNHNY and CDR2 SVGAGI (reference sequence). The CDR3 contains 17 residues. Trimming took 5 bases from V and 7 from J; bases not matched to a gene: 16.

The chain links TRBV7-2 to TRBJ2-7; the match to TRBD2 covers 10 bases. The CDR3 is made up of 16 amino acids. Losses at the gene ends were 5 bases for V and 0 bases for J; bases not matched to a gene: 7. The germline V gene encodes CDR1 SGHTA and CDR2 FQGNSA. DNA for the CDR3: TGTGCCAGCAGCCCCAGCGGGAGGGCTAGCTCCTACGAGCAGTACTTC. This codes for CASSPSGRASSYEQYF.

This CDR3 is CATSRDRQGVGNEQFF. CDR3 nucleotide sequence: TGTGCCACCAGCAGAGATCGACAGGGTGTGGGTAATGAGCAGTTCTTC. The chain carries TRBV15 and TRBJ2-1; TRBD1 agrees at 7 bases. Germline values: CDR1 LNHNV, CDR2 YYDKDF (reference sequence). V was clipped by 0 bases and J by 7 bases; unmatched bases: 9. The CDR3 has 16 residues.

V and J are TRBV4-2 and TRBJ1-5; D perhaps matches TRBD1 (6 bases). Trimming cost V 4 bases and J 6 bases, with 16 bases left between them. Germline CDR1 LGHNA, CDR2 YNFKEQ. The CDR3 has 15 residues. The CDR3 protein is CASSPAGGAIQPQHF. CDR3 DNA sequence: TGTGCCAGCAGCCCCGCCGGGGGGGCCATTCAGCCCCAGCATTTT.

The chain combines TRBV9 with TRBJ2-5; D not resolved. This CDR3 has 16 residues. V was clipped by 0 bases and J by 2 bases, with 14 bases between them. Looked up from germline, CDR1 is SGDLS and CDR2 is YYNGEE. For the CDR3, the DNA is TGTGCCAGCAGCGTAGGAGCTATACGAGTTCAAGAGACCCAGTACTTC. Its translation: CASSVGAIRVQETQYF. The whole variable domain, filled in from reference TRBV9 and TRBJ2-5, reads DSGVTQTPKHLITATGQRVTLRCSPRSGDLSVYWYQQSLDQGLQFLIQYYNGEERAKGNILERFSAQQFPDLHSELNLSSLELGDSALYFCASSVGAIRVQETQYFGPGTRLLVL.

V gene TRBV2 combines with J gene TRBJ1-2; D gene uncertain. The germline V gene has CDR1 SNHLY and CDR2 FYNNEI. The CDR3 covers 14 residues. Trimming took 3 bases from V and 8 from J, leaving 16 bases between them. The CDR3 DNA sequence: TGTGCCAGCAGTGACTGGCTTAAAAAACGAGGCTACACCTTC. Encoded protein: CASSDWLKKRGYTF.

CDR3 sequence reads: CATSDLTSGDDNEQFF. CDR3 DNA: TGTGCCACCAGTGATTTGACTAGCGGGGATGACAATGAGCAGTTCTTC. V and J are TRBV24-1 and TRBJ2-1; 10 bases align to TRBD2. CDR1 and CDR2 from the germline V gene are KGHDR and SFDVKD. Trimming removed 0 bases from V and 5 bases from J; junction bases left unmatched: 3. The CDR3 has 16 residues.

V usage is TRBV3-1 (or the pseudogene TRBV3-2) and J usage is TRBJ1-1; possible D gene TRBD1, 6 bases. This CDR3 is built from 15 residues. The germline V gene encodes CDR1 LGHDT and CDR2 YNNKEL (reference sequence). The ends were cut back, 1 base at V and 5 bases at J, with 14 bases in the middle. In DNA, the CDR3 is TGTGCCAGCAGCCAAGGGCCACAGGGATATACTGAAGCTTTCTTT. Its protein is CASSQGPQGYTEAFF.

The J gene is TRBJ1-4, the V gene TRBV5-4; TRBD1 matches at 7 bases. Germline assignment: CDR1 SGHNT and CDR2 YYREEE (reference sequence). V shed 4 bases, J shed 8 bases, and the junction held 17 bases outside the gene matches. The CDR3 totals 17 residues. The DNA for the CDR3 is TGTGCCAGCAGCCACGGGACAGTCACTAAAAGGGGGGAAAAACTGTTTTTT. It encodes CASSHGTVTKRGEKLFF.

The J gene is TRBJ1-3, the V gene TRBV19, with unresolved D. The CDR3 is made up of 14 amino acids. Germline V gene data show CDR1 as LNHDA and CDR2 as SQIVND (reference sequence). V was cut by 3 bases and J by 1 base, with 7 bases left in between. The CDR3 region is CASSIGVSGNTIYF. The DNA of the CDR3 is TGTGCCAGTAGTATCGGAGTGTCTGGAAACACCATATATTTT.

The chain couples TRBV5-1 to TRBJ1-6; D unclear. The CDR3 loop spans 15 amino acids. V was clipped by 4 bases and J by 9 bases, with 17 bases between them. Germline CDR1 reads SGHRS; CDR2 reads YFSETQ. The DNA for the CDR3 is TGCGCCAGCAGCCCCACAGAGAATGAGGGTTCACCCCTCCACTTT. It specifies CASSPTENEGSPLHF.

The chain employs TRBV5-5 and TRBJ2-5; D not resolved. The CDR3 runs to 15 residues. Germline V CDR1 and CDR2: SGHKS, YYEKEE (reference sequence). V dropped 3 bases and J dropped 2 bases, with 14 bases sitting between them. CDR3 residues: CASSWLDGPQETQYF. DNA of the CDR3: TGTGCCAGCAGCTGGTTGGATGGGCCTCAAGAGACCCAGTACTTC.

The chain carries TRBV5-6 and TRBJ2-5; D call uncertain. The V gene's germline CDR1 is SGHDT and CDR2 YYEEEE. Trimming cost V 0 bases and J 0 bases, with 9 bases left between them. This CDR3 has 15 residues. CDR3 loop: CASSLGHLNQETQYF. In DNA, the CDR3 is TGTGCCAGCAGCTTGGGACATCTCAACCAAGAGACCCAGTACTTC.

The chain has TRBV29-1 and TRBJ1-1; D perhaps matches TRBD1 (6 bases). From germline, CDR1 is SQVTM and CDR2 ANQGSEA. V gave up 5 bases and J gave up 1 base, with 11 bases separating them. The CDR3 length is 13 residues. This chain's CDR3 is CSVRATGNTEAFF. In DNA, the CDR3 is TGCAGCGTTCGAGCGACAGGGAACACTGAAGCTTTCTTT.

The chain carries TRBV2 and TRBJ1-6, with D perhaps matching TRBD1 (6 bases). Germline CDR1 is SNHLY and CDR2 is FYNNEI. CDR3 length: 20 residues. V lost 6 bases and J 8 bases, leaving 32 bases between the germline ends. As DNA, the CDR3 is TGTGCCAGCAGGAGCAGGGGAAAAAGTTTTCCGGTTAGGAACGATTCACCCCTCCACTTT. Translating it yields CASRSRGKSFPVRNDSPLHF.

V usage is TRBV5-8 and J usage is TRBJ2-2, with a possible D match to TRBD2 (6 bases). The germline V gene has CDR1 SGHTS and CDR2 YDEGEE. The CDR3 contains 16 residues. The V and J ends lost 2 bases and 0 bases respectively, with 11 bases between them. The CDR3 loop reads CASSFRASANTGELFF. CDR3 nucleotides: TGTGCCAGCAGCTTTCGCGCTAGCGCGAACACCGGGGAGCTGTTTTTT.

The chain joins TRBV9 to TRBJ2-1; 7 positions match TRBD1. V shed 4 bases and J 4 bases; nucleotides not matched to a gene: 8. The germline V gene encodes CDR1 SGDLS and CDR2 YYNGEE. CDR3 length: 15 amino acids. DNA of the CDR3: TGTGCCAGCAGCATAGACAGGGCTCCTTACAATGAGCAGTTCTTC. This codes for CASSIDRAPYNEQFF.

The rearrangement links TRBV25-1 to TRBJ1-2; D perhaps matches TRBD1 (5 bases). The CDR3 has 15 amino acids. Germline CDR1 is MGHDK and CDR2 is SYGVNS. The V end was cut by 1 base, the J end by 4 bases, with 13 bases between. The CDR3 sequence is CASSEWAEGLYGYTF. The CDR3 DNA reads TGTGCCAGCAGTGAATGGGCGGAGGGACTCTATGGCTACACCTTC.

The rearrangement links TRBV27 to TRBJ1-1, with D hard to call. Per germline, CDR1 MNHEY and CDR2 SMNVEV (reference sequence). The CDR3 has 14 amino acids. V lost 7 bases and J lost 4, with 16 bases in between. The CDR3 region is CASKFSRGGTEAFF. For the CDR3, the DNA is TGTGCCAGCAAGTTTTCCAGAGGTGGCACTGAAGCTTTCTTT.

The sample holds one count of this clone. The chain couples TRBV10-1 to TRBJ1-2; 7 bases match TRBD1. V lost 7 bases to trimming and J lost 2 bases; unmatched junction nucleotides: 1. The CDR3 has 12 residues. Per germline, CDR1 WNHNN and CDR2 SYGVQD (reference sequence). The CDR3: CASTGGNYGYTF. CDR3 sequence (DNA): TGCGCCAGCACAGGGGGAAACTATGGCTACACCTTC.